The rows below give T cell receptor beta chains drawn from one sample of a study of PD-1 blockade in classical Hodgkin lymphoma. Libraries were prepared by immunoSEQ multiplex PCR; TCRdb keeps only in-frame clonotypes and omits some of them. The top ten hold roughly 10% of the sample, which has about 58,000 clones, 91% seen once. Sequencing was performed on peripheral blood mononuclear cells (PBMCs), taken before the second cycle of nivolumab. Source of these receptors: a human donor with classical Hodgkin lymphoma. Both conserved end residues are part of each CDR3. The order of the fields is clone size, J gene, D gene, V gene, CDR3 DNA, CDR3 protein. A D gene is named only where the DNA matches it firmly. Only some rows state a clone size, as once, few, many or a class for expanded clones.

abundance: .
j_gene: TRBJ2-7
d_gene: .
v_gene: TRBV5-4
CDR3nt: TGTGCCAGCAGCTTAATGGGGTCCGGGACCCACTTTTCCGACGAGCAGTACTTC
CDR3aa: CASSLMGSGTHFSDEQYF

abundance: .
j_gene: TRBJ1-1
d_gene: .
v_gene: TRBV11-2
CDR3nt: TGTGCCAGCAGCTTAGTCGGGCCTGACCCATCCTTT
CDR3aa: CASSLVGPDPSF

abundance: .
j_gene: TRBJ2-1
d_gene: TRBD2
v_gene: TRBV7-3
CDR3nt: TGTGCCAGCAGCTTAATTCATAGGACTAGCGGGAGTTTCCAACGCAATGAGCAGTTCTTC
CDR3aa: CASSLIHRTSGSFQRNEQFF

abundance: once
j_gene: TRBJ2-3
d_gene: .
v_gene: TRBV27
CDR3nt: TGTGCCAGCAGTTTAATTGAGACGGGCACAGATACGCAGTATTTT
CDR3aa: CASSLIETGTDTQYF

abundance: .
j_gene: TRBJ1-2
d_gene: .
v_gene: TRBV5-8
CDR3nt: TGTGCCAGCAGCTTCATTAGCGTGATGAACTATGGCTACACCTTC
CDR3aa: CASSFISVMNYGYTF

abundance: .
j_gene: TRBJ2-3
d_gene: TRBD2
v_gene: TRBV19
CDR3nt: TGTGCCAGTAGTACTCAAGGGACTAGACGGTATTTT
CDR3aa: CASSTQGTRRYF

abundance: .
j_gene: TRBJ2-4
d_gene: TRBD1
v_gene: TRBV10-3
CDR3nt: TGTGCCATCAGTGAGTCGCAGGGGGCTATTCAGTACTTC
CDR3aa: CAISESQGAIQYF

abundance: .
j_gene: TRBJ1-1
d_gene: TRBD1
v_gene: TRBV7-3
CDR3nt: TGTGCCAGCAGCGTTACAGGGGGCGGGCGTACTGAAGCTTTCTTT
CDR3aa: CASSVTGGGRTEAFF

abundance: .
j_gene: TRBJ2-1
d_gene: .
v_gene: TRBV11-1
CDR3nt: TGTGCCAGCAGCTTAGAAATCAGAGGCGCCGCACTCTACAATGAGCAGTTCTTC
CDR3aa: CASSLEIRGAALYNEQFF

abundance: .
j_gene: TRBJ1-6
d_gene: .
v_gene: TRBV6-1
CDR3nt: TGTGCCAGCAGTGCCATGATGGGAGGGAGCTCCTATAATTCACCCCTCCACTTT
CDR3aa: CASSAMMGGSSYNSPLHF

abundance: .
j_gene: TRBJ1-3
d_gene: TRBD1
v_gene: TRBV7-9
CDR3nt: TGTGCCAGCATCCTCCCCATAGGAGGGACAGGGGGGAATGGAAACACCATATATTTT
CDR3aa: CASILPIGGTGGNGNTIYF

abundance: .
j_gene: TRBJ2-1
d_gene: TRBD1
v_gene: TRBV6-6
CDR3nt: TGTGCCAGCAAGACCGGACAGGGGGCGAGGGAGAATGAGCAGTTCTTC
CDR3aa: CASKTGQGARENEQFF

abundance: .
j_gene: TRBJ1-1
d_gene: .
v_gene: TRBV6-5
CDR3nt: TGTGCCAGCAGCCCAACTTTAGGGAACACTGAAGCTTTCTTT
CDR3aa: CASSPTLGNTEAFF

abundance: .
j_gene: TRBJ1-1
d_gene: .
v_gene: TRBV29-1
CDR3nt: TGCAGCGCCAATGCTGGGACTGAAGCTTTCTTT
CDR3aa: CSANAGTEAFF

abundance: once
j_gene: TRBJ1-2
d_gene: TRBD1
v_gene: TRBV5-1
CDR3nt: TGCGCCAGCAGCTTTTACAGGGACAGGGGGCTGGATGGCTACACCTTC
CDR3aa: CASSFYRDRGLDGYTF

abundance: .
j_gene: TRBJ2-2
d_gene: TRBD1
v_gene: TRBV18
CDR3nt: TGTGCCAGCTCACAAGACAGGGTAGGAGCCGGGGAGCTGTTTTTT
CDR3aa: CASSQDRVGAGELFF

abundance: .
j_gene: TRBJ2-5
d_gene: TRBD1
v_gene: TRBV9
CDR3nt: TGTGCCAGCAGCGGAGACAGGGGCCCGGGGTTAGAGACCCAGTACTTC
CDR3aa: CASSGDRGPGLETQYF

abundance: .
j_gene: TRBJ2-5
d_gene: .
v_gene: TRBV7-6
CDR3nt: TGTGCCAGCAGCTCCAGGGGGGCGGTAGAGACCCAGTACTTC
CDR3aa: CASSSRGAVETQYF

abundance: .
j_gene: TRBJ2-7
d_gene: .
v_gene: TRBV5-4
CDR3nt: TGTGCCAGCAGCCCTAGACAGGCCTACGAGCAGTACTTC
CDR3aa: CASSPRQAYEQYF

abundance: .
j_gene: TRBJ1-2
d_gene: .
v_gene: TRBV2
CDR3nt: TGTGCCAGCGGGGCCGCCAGTAACTATGGCTACACCTTC
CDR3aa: CASGAASNYGYTF

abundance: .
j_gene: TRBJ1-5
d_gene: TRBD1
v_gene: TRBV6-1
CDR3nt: TGTGCCAGCAGTGAGACAGGGAAGGGTCAGCCCCAGCATTTT
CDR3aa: CASSETGKGQPQHF

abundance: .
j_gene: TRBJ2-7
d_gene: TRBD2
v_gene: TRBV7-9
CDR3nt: TGTGCCAGCAGCTTAGGGGAGGGCTCCTACGAGCAGTACTTC
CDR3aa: CASSLGEGSYEQYF

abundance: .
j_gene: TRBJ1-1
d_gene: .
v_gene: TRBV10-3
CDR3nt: TGTGCCACCGAGTCGGGGGCGGCTGAAGCTTTCTTT
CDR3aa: CATESGAAEAFF

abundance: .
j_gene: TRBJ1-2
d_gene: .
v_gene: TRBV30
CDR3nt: TGTGCCTGGGGCCGGGACACTTATTATGGCTACACCTTC
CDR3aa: CAWGRDTYYGYTF

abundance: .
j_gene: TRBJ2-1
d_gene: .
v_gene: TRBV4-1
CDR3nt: TGCGCCAGCAGCCAAGAGGAGGCCTTAGGGGGGCTGTCCTACAATGAGCAGTTCTTC
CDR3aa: CASSQEEALGGLSYNEQFF

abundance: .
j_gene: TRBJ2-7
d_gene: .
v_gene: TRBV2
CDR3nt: TGTGCCAGCAGTGAAAACGAGCAGTACTTC
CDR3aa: CASSENEQYF

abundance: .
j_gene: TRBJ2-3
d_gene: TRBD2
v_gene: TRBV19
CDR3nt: TGTGCCAGTAGTATAGGTTGGACGGGGGGGACAACAGATACGCAGTATTTT
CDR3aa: CASSIGWTGGTTDTQYF

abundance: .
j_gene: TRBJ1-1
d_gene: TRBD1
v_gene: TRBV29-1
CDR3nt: TGCAGCGCTCGGACAGGTCAGAACACTGAAGCTTTCTTT
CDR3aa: CSARTGQNTEAFF

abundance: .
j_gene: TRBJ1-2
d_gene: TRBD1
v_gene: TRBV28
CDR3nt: TGTGCCAGCAGTTTACTCGCCGGGGACAGTCGATACGAAGAAACCTTC
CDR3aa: CASSLLAGDSRYEETF

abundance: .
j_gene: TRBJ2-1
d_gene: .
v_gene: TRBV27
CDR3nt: TGTGCCAGCAGTTTATCGGCGGTGTACTCCTACAATGAGCAGTTCTTC
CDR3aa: CASSLSAVYSYNEQFF

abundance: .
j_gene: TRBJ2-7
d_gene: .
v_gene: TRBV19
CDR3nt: TGTGCCAGTAGTATTTCAGCACTTACAACCTACGAGCAGTACTTC
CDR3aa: CASSISALTTYEQYF

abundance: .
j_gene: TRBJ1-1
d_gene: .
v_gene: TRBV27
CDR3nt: TGTGCCAGCAGTTTATCGGGCCAGTACACTGAAGCTTTCTTT
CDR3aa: CASSLSGQYTEAFF

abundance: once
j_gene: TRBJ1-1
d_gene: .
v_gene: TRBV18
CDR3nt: TGTGCCAGCTCACCACCGGACAGTTTT
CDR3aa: CASSPPDSF

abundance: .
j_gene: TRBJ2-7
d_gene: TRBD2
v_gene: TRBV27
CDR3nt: TGTGCCAGCAGTTCCAATAGCGGGAGGGACTACGAGCAGTACTTC
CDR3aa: CASSSNSGRDYEQYF

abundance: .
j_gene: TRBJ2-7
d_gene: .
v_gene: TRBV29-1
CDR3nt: TGCAGCGTTGAAGAAGACGGGGCGTTCTACGAGCAGTACTTC
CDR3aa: CSVEEDGAFYEQYF

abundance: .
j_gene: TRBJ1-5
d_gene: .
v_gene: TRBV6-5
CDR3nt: TGTGCCAGCAGGAGCCCGGGAGGGCATCAGCCCCAGCATTTT
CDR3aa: CASRSPGGHQPQHF

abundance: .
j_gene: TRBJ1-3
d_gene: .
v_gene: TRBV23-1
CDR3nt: TGCGCCATCCATTCTCAAGATCGTCCGTTCTTCGTTGGAAACACCATATATTTT
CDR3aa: CAIHSQDRPFFVGNTIYF

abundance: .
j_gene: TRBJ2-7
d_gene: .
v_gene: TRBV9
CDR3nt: TGTGCCAGCAGCGACAGACCGTCGCCGACCTACGAGCAGTACTTC
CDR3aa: CASSDRPSPTYEQYF

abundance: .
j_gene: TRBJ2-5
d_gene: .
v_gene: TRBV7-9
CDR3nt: TGTGCCAGCAGCTTAGTTGGGCCGGGGTTAGAGACCCAGTACTTC
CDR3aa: CASSLVGPGLETQYF

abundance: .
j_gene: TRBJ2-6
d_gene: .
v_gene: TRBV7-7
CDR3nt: TGTGCCAGCGGTCCGCCTGGGGCCAACGTCCTGACTTTC
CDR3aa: CASGPPGANVLTF

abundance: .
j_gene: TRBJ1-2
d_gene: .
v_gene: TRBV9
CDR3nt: TGTGCCAGCAGCCTGAGTTTGGACAACTATGGCTACACCTTC
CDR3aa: CASSLSLDNYGYTF

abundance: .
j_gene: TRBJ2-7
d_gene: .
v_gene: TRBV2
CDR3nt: TGTGCCAGCACCAAAGACGAGACTGCTTACGAGCAGTACTTC
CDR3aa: CASTKDETAYEQYF